This T cell receptor beta chain was identified in a study of cytomegalovirus exposure and HLA in healthy donors. V was pared by 5 bases and J by 6 bases, with 7 bases of the junction left unmatched. Germline CDR1 reads SGHVS; CDR2 reads FNYEAQ. The CDR3 runs to 13 residues. Whole-study results and caveats: Likely technical artifact: a cluster of highly shared sequence variants. Per a later analysis, 18,000 or so TCR beta sequences showed association with HLA alleles at 0.05 false discovery rate. Reports showed the classifier diagnosing cytomegalovirus status with high specificity and sensitivity.

In the PCR, 60 Vbeta and 13 Jbeta primers were used. Authors' analysis steps: As a later analysis found, there were 70 million to 80 million unique TCR beta chains, of which around 9.9 million were shared. Clones were read by immunoSEQ multiplex PCR, and TCRdb kept only the in-frame ones, dropping some. The DNA was the basis for D and trimming; V, J and clone size are from that table. Among around 110,000 clones listed, about 84% were seen once. Of note for this clone: Its antigen remains unidentified.

This receptor was taken from a man in his thirties or forties in good health and CMV-seronegative. The chain has TRBV7-6 and TRBJ2-7; 7 bases line up with TRBD2. Input material: PBMCs. CDR3 sequence reads: CASSPGGGTEQYF. CDR3 DNA: TGTGCCAGCAGCCCCGGCGGGGGAACCGAGCAGTACTTC.